This T cell receptor (beta chain) appears in the sequencing data of a study of T cell responses to AZD1222 COVID-19 vaccine. Study-wide findings and caveats: Nearly half of spike-specific TCRs reportedly target unmutated variant regions.

Details on this clone: Its antigen is unidentified.

This table comes from immunoSEQ multiplex PCR, and its TCRdb copy is limited to in-frame clones, with some not included. The sample lists approximately 110,000 clones, roughly 90% occurring once. This clonotype was obtained from an adult in good health. This specimen consisted of peripheral blood, obtained on day 0 of AZD1222 vaccination.

The CDR3 DNA sequence: TGTGCCAGCAGTTTCAGCCAAAGATATAGCTCCTATAATTCACCCCTCCACTTT. It translates to CASSFSQRYSSYNSPLHF. The genes are TRBV28 and TRBJ1-6, with D hard to call. This CDR3 has 18 residues. Germline CDR1 is MDHEN and CDR2 is SYDVKM. V shed 3 bases and J shed 0 bases, with 15 bases lying between them.